Presented here are 9 T cell receptor beta chains from one specimen sequenced in a study of blood T cell repertoires in COVID-19. This table comes from immunoSEQ multiplex PCR, and its TCRdb copy is limited to in-frame clones, with some not included. The sample yields about 220,000 clones, about 86% seen once. Sequencing was carried out using peripheral blood. These TCRs come from a young woman who had recovered from COVID-19.

This chain connects TRBV28 to TRBJ1-5; TRBD1 might be the D (5 bases). The germline CDR1 and CDR2 sequences are MDHEN and SYDVKM. The CDR3 extends over 14 amino acids. Between the trimmed V and J ends, which lost 3 bases and 5 bases, there was a span of 11 bases. Here the CDR3 reads CASSLIGTDQPQHF. DNA for the CDR3: TGTGCCAGCAGTTTGATCGGGACTGATCAGCCCCAGCATTTT.

The V gene is TRBV19, the J gene TRBJ1-2, with TRBD1 identical over 7 bases. The CDR3 totals 17 residues. Germline CDR1 reads LNHDA; CDR2 reads SQIVND (reference sequence). The junction had 15 bases not matched to a gene; V was cut back by 7 bases and J by 1 base. DNA of the CDR3: TGTGCCAGTACGAGGGACAGATCAAATCCTAATAACTATGGCTACACCTTC. This encodes CASTRDRSNPNNYGYTF.

The J gene is TRBJ2-3, the V gene TRBV5-6, with TRBD2 identical over 10 bases. The CDR3 has 16 residues. CDR1 and CDR2 from the germline V gene are SGHDT and YYEEEE. With 3 bases clipped from V and 4 bases from J, the junction kept 8 bases outside the gene matches. The CDR3, as DNA: TGTGCCAGCAGCTGGGGAGCGGGAGGGGGCGCAGATACGCAGTATTTT. Translated, it gives CASSWGAGGGADTQYF.

This clone was seen a few times. The chain employs TRBV28 and TRBJ2-7; TRBD2 matches at 12 bases. The CDR3 covers 16 residues. From germline, CDR1 is MDHEN and CDR2 SYDVKM. With 3 bases clipped from V and 3 bases from J, the junction kept 6 bases outside the gene matches. The CDR3 DNA reads as TGTGCCAGCAGTTTGGTTCTAGCGGGAGGGCTCTACGAGCAGTACTTC. It codes for CASSLVLAGGLYEQYF.

This chain uses TRBV3-1 (or the pseudogene TRBV3-2) with TRBJ2-7, with TRBD2 matching 8 bases. The germline CDR1 and CDR2 sequences are LGHDT and YNNKEL (reference sequence). The V segment lost 4 bases and the J segment 2 bases; nucleotides outside the gene matches: 1. This CDR3 has 13 residues. Here the CDR3 reads CASSRLATYEQYF. As DNA, the CDR3 is TGTGCCAGCAGCCGACTAGCGACCTACGAGCAGTACTTC.

The CDR3 protein is CASSEYDNEQFF. As DNA, the CDR3 is TGTGCCAGCAGTGAATATGACAATGAGCAGTTCTTC. This chain connects TRBV2 to TRBJ2-1; D remains unclear. The germline V and J ends were trimmed by 2 bases and 5 bases, with 4 bases remaining between them. The CDR3 spans 12 residues. Germline V gene data show CDR1 as SNHLY and CDR2 as FYNNEI. The full variable domain, in which reference TRBV2 and TRBJ2-1 provide the parts outside the CDR3, is EPEVTQTPSHQVTQMGQEVILRCVPISNHLYFYWYRQILGQKVEFLVSFYNNEISEKSEIFDDQFSVERPDGSNFTLKIRSTKLEDSAMYFCASSEYDNEQFFGPGTRLTVL.

V and J are TRBV7-2 and TRBJ1-1; the D is unclear. The V end was cut by 1 base, the J end by 0 bases, with 9 bases between. This CDR3 is 15 amino acids long. Germline CDR1 SGHTA, CDR2 FQGNSA. In nucleotides, the CDR3 is TGTGCCAGCAGCTTAGAAATTACAGTGAACACTGAAGCTTTCTTT. Translating gives CASSLEITVNTEAFF.

This clone was counted between two and nine times. The rearrangement joins TRBV11-2 to TRBJ1-6, with no clear D. From germline, CDR1 is SGHAT and CDR2 FQNNGV. This CDR3 has 17 amino acids. V lost 3 bases to trimming and J lost 6 bases, with 18 bases between them. The CDR3, as DNA: TGTGCCAGCAGCTTCGTTGCGGGAGGAGATGTTAATTCACCCCTCCACTTT. Amino acid sequence: CASSFVAGGDVNSPLHF.

This chain uses TRBV6-5 with TRBJ1-2; 8 positions agree with TRBD1. CDR1 and CDR2 from the germline V gene are MNHEY and SVGAGI. This CDR3 has 14 amino acids. V gave up 6 bases and J gave up 7 bases; unmatched junction bases: 10. CDR3 residues: CASSVRPQGAGYTF. The CDR3 region has the DNA TGTGCCAGCAGCGTACGCCCTCAGGGGGCTGGCTACACCTTC.